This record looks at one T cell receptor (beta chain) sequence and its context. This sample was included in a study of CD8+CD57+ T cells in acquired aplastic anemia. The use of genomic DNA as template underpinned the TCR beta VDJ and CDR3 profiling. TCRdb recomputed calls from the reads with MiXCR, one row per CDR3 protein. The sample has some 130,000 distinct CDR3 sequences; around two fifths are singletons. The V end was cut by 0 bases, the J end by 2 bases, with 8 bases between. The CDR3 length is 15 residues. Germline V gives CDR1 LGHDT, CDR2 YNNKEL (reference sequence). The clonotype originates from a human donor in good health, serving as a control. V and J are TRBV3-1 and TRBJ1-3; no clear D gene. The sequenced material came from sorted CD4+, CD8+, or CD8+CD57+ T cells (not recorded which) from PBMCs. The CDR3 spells CASSQEDLTGNTIYF. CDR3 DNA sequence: TGTGCCAGCAGCCAAGAGGACTTAACTGGAAACACCATATATTTT.